The present entry profiles one T cell receptor beta chain with its context. TCRdb's copy holds only in-frame clones and misses some; the assay was immunoSEQ multiplex PCR. The data contain tens of thousands of clones, approximately 92% of them singletons. The sample originates from a study of T cell changes during pregnancy in multiple sclerosis. V was clipped by 0 bases and J by 4 bases, with 10 bases between them. Germline V gives CDR1 SGHDT, CDR2 YYEEEE. CDR3 length: 14 amino acids. The sequencing here drew on peripheral blood, taken in the third trimester of pregnancy. The gene calls are TRBV5-6 and TRBJ1-1; tentative D call: TRBD1 (5 bases). The TCR sequence derives from a female donor in good health, enrolled as a control in a pregnancy study. CDR3 bases: TGTGCCAGCAGCTTGGTCGACAGAGGCACTGAAGCTTTCTTT. It translates to CASSLVDRGTEAFF.